This TCR beta chain was captured in a study of T cells in Graves' hyperthyroidism and ophthalmopathy (dated by TCRdb to about 2019). With regard to the full study: Peripheral blood samples were taken at the time of initial diagnosis, prior to any treatment. TCR V-J signatures able to tell the groups apart were searched for in a discovery cohort of 90 to 100 patients, of whom 43 had Graves' ophthalmopathy and 55 to 60 had stable Graves' hyperthyroidism. Prospective prediction of ophthalmopathy was tested in an independent validation cohort of some 19 hyperthyroidism patients and 17 patients who later progressed to ophthalmopathy. The 85 to 100 discovery patients were randomly split 7:3 into training and test sets. Thyroid tissue and blood T-cell repertoires from about six Graves' hyperthyroidism patients were also compared in the study. Once sampling was done, hyperthyroidism patients were given methimazole at a starting dose of 30 mg daily, whereas ophthalmopathy patients were given high-dose intravenous methylprednisolone. The paper reports TCR Vbeta CDR3 sequencing of 135 peripheral blood samples: around 41 ophthalmopathy, roughly 80 hyperthyroidism and around 17 progressor patients.

Taken from cysteine to phenylalanine, the CDR3 has 15 residues. Only the CDR3 DNA stays, 45 bases, in frame from base 1. V trim: 5 bases; J trim: 5 bases; unmatched bases: 7. Based on the germline V gene, the CDR1 and CDR2 sequences are MNHNS and SASEGT. Stable Graves' hyperthyroidism was defined as the absence of progression to ophthalmopathy over 18 months of follow-up. Hyperthyroidism patients were newly diagnosed, had a disease duration of under 2 months, and were aged 18 to 65 years. Exclusion was applied to patients with uncontrolled infections, other autoimmune diseases, pregnancy or lactation. Diagnoses relied on clinical symptoms, serum thyroxine and TRAb, thyroid ultrasound and orbital computed tomography. PBMCs were isolated from about 10 ml of fresh peripheral blood by Ficoll-Paque density gradient centrifugation. Total RNA was extracted with Trizol reagent, and quality was checked on an Agilent 2100 Bioanalyzer.

The investigation overall reported the following: In validation, progression to ophthalmopathy was predicted by the model with 65% to 71% sensitivity and 72.22% specificity, a median of roughly 6.4 months before onset. A model built on a 13 V-J signature distinguished ophthalmopathy from stable hyperthyroidism, reaching over 85% sensitivity and 81.08% specificity in cross-validation and 80%/75% in testing. No statistical method was used to fix the sample size in advance, and group allocation was not hidden from the investigators. Blood samples also contained most of the expanded thyroid clonotypes (frequency above 0.001), which suggests that blood repertoires may reflect thyroid immune responses.

The TCR beta CDR3 regions were amplified from RNA transcripts. A first-round RT-PCR of the TCR CDR3 used the HTBI primer set with the Qiagen OneStep RT-PCR kit. Libraries were constructed in a second round of multiplex PCR, after which size selection and purification were carried out. Sequencing of the libraries was done on an Illumina HiSeq2000 using paired-end 100 bp reads. The published analysis was carried out like this. SOAPnuke was used to process the raw data, removing reads that contained adapters or uncalled bases, had a mean Phred below 15, or lacked an exact match to the constant primer or identifier. COPE v1.2.5 was used to merge the high-quality paired reads, and each unique nucleotide sequence was defined as a clonotype. MiTCR v1.1 was used to align the clonotypes against IMGT TRBV, TRBD and TRBJ reference segments. Analysis was restricted to V-J combinations with a frequency above 0.0001, which covered 99.2% of repertoires. The TCS score was defined as F50 (clonal expansion) divided by E x V (chaos), with BLOSUM62-based TCRdist calculated between CDR3 peptides within each V-J. Welch's t-statistics and random forest reduced around 510 V-J features to 10 to 15, which were used in a naive Bayes classifier (R e1071). In TCRdb, the public reads were trimmed at Q25 with fastp and aligned with MiXCR, with productive beta chains retained. Rows with one shared CDR3 protein collapse into an entry with the most common genes and DNA. V and J calls and clone size were set by TCRdb, not the authors. The sample profile shows a few hundred thousand distinct CDR3 sequences; less than 20% of them were found once. Under 8% of the sample lies in the top ten.

In regard to this clonotype: Its antigen has not been determined. Per-nucleotide qualities are absent, and no much larger clonotype sits a single base away.

The rearrangement combines TRBV6-1 with TRBJ2-5, with 11 middle bases fitting TRBD1. The sequencing sample was made of blood. The clonotype was recovered from a woman aged 25 to 39 with Graves' hyperthyroidism. The CDR3 has the sequence CASSLGTGGFETQYF. The sequenced DNA: TGTGCCAGCAGTCTTGGGACAGGGGGTTTCGAGACCCAGTACTTC.